This T cell receptor (beta chain) was identified in a study of CXCR3-negative and CXCR3-positive naive CD8 T cells (dated 2019 in TCRdb). About the investigation overall: Approximately 130 million TRB reads were obtained in total, roughly 1.5 +/- 0.3 million reads per library. The diversity and physicochemical repertoire analyses included more than ten donors pooled from two independent experiments. The TRBV-TRBJ cluster analysis covered naive subsets from about five donors and memory cells from 3 donors. Points the paper makes about the study in general: Surface CD5, linked to self-reactivity in mice, was comparable between naive subsets; TCR interaction strength was therefore also inferred from TRB CDR3 physicochemical properties. TRB CDR3s from CXCR3-positive naive cells showed higher hydrophobicity (lower Kidera factor 4), lower energy, and higher strength and volume indices than CXCR3-negative naive cells. Within the same donor, TRBV-TRBJ usage looked similar between naive CXCR3-negative and CXCR3-positive cells, but memory cells had distinct patterns. Both naive subsets had comparably high repertoire diversity, while memory CD8+ T cells had much lower repertoire diversity. Freshly isolated PBMCs were used for most assays because CXCR3 expression went down partially after cryopreservation.

Including the terminal cysteine and phenylalanine, the CDR3 comprises 12 residues. The coding DNA is unavailable. Taken from the germline V gene (reference sequence), the CDR1 and CDR2 loops are GTSNPN and SVGIG. Instrument used: NextSeq 550. The Human TCR Profiling Kit (MiLaboratory) was used to prepare UMI-labeled 5' RACE TRB cDNA libraries. The full amount of extracted RNA was used for cDNA synthesis, and the full amount of resulting cDNA was used for PCR amplification. Libraries were prepared in parallel with an identical number of PCR cycles. Per the authors' processing: With a requirement of at least two reads per UMI, MIGEC and MiXCR extracted about 56,000 +/- 9,600 unique UMI-labeled TRB cDNA molecules per library. On average, around 40,000 +/- 10,000 functional in-frame TRB CDR3 nucleotide clonotypes lacking stop codons were found per library. Diversity metrics, including normalized Shannon-Wiener and Chao1, were computed in VDJtools after downsampling to 5000 UMI-labeled TRB molecules per sample. For the central five CDR3 residues, VDJtools calculated physicochemical properties weighted by clonotype size, namely interaction energy, strength, volume and Kidera factor 4. After the reads were reprocessed by TCRdb, one entry was made per CDR3 protein sequence, with no DNA. TCRdb, not the authors, supplied the V and J calls. This sample's table lists about 92,000 distinct CDR3 sequences. 0.7% to 1% of the sample rests with the top ten.

For each CD8+ T cell subset, flow sorting was done in triplicate, and 250,000 to 300,000 cells per subset went directly into RLT lysis buffer. To exclude memory contaminants, naive CD8+ T cells were stringently defined as CD45RO-CCR7+CD27+CD95-. Peripheral blood mononuclear cells were isolated from buffy coats using standard density gradient centrifugation. A FACSAria III was used to flow-sort naive CXCR3-negative and CXCR3-positive CD8+ T cells. An RNeasy Mini Kit was used to extract total RNA from the sorted cells. Worth noting for this clonotype: This clone's antigen is unknown.

The source is a human donor in good health. Some clones in this sample may be carry-over from other donors' samples. Recombination connected TRBV30 to TRBJ2-7. Source material: naive CXCR3+ CD8+ T cells from blood. Taken with the paper, the label for cell subset or site translates to: CD45RO-CCR7+CD27+CD95- naive CD8+ T cells expressing CXCR3 (TNR3+). The CDR3 reads CAWSLGYHEQYF.